This T cell receptor beta chain was obtained from a study of T cell clones after liver transplantation (dated by TCRdb to the late 2010s). Regarding the research as a whole: The samples were obtained from ITN030ST, a randomized trial that attempted immunosuppression withdrawal within 2 years after liver transplantation. Donor-reactive T cell clones were identified using TCRbeta sequencing after a pre-transplant mixed lymphocyte reaction and were then followed in post-transplant blood. As an antigen-independent comparator for the donor-reactive sequences, third party-reactive TCRbeta sequences from pre-transplant MLRs were identified as well. Of the eight recipients, a few were HCV-positive, while the remaining recipients had been transplanted for non-autoimmune, non-viral indications. Until randomization at 12-24 months post-transplant, subjects were given standard immunosuppression, with no induction therapy. Tolerance was defined as complete immunosuppression withdrawal for at least one year with no rise in liver enzymes beyond twice the upper limit of normal. Blood samples were collected pre-transplant, pre-randomization before withdrawal, and post-randomization after either complete withdrawal or failed withdrawal. The studied cohort comprised 8 liver transplant recipients, 3 classified as tolerant and 5 as non-tolerant. The paper as a whole reports these results and caveats: A significant post-transplant decrease in circulating donor-reactive CD4 TCRbeta sequences was observed in 5 of 8 subjects, irrespective of tolerance or HCV status. Conclusions were preliminary, limited by small, heterogeneous patient numbers and non-standardized post-transplant time points. A greater decline was seen for donor-reactive sequences than for third party-reactive sequences, suggesting partial antigen-specific deletion unrelated to withdrawal success. Without allograft tissue specimens, donor-reactive T cells may have migrated into the graft rather than being deleted. When repertoire turnover was accounted for, significantly reduced detection of donor-reactive sequences was found in 7 of 8 subjects for CD4 and in 8 of 8 subjects for CD8. In a couple of subjects, low numbers of available donor cells limited the measurable donor-reactive repertoire.

The CDR3 measures 14 amino acids from cysteine to phenylalanine. Here the CDR3 DNA is all that survives: 42 bases in frame from base 1. V lost 5 bases and J lost 7 bases, and the count of bases not matched to a germline gene is 6. CDR1 and CDR2 are drawn from the germline V gene: SGHNT, YENEEA. Unstimulated PBMCs, after thawing, were stained for CD3, CD4 and CD8 and then FACS-sorted into CD3+CD4+ and CD3+CD8+ populations. Randomization to immunosuppression withdrawal applied to every one of the 8 studied subjects. The Qiagen DNeasy Blood and Tissue Kit was used for isolation of genomic DNA. Frozen genomic DNA underwent high-throughput TCRbeta CDR3 sequencing by immunoSEQ, including PCR amplification, mapping, bias correction and internal controls. As for the authors' bioinformatics: Productive rearrangements were retained, and unique TCRbeta sequences were defined by the CDR3 nucleotide sequence together with the V and J gene. Donor-reactive sequences required at least 5-fold expansion in CFSE-low cells versus unstimulated pre-transplant cells and at least 0.01% frequency. Per-subject minimum frequency thresholds, based on the lowest-template unstimulated sample, ensured at least 90% detection power. Jensen-Shannon divergence between the top 1000 TCRbeta sequences after and before transplant was used to measure repertoire turnover. Changes in detection of donor-reactive sequences were assessed with two-sided Fisher's exact tests. TCRdb retrieved this table from immuneACCESS and kept in-frame rearrangements only. Not all clones are present; in checked studies, unresolved V genes account for under half, and no reason is known for the remainder. V and J calls and clone size are given by that table; D and trimming were obtained from the DNA. The sample has roughly 120,000 clones on record, around nine tenths of them singletons. In total, the top ten clones hold 0.65% to 0.85% of the sample.

For this clone: What antigen it recognizes has not been identified. No base qualities exist here, and no much larger clone lies one base off it.

Recombination joined TRBV11-3 with TRBJ2-7; a stretch of 12 junction bases matches TRBD2. This sequence was found in a human patient who received a liver transplant. After transplantation, some T cells may belong to the graft donor instead of the recipient. Specimen: CD4+ T cells from blood, collected 12 months after liver transplant. The sequence in DNA is TGTGCCAGCAGCACTGGGACTAGCGGGCATGAGCAGTACTTC. It translates as CASSTGTSGHEQYF. With the rest looked up from the reference TRBV11-3 and TRBJ2-7 genes rather than sequenced, the full variable domain is EAGVVQSPRYKIIEKKQPVAFWCNPISGHNTLYWYLQNLGQGPELLIRYENEEAVDDSQLPKDRFSAERLKGVDSTLKIQPAELGDSAVYLCASSTGTSGHEQYFGPGTRLTVT.